This TCR beta chain was retrieved from a study of blood T cell repertoires in COVID-19. As for the study in general: Material from acute and convalescent COVID-19 was sourced from the United States, Italy and Spain. In each case, the material was cDNA or gDNA derived from T cells, B-cell-depleted T cells, or PBMCs.

As handled by the study authors: Counts of nucleated cells, estimated from reference gene primer amplification, were obtained. Produced via immunoSEQ multiplex PCR; TCRdb's table is partial and in-frame only. V and J calls and clone size follow that table, whereas D and trimming were derived from the DNA. The sample holds about 200,000 clones; under 90% are singletons and the top ten take 5.9%. Sequencing input: peripheral blood. This TCR derives from a man aged 80 or over with acute or convalescent COVID-19.

This chain's CDR3 is CASSPRSTNEKLFF. The CDR3 DNA reads TGTGCCAGCAGTCCCAGATCAACTAATGAAAAACTGTTTTTT. This chain joins TRBV28 and TRBJ1-4; D gene uncertain. The CDR3 extends over 14 amino acids. V was trimmed by 5 bases and J by 0 bases, leaving 7 bases between them. The germline CDR1 and CDR2 sequences are MDHEN and SYDVKM.